Included here is one T cell receptor beta chain sequence, with context. What it binds is unknown. One base separates it from a far larger clone, so it is likely a read error. The sample comes from a study of prognosis after radiotherapy for stage I lung cancer. Study-level background: The patients, all with stage I non-small cell lung cancer, were enrolled between 2018 and early 2019. Newly diagnosed primary stage I lung tumors occurred in approximately 15 patients, and oligometastatic NSCLC after surgical resection of the primary tumor occurred in five or six.

It was by two-round multiplex PCR that TCR beta CDR3 was amplified from genomic DNA. Every TRBV and TRBJ gene had its own specific primer in first-round PCR. TCRdb re-called the multiplex PCR reads with MiXCR, one entry per CDR3 protein. The repertoire holds 14,000 or so distinct CDR3 sequences, with about half as singletons. CDR1 is SEHNR and CDR2 is FQNEAQ in the germline V gene (reference sequence). This CDR3 contains 16 residues. Broader study findings: With medians of about 10,000 versus 6,900, unique TCR clone counts fell after stereotactic body radiation therapy.

This receptor was taken from a donor aged 50 or older with non-small cell lung cancer. The chain is built from TRBV7-9 and TRBJ2-2; weak D call: TRBD1 (5 bases). Sequences were derived from PBMCs, sampled before or after stereotactic body radiation therapy (not recorded which). Here the CDR3 reads CARSLGWGPNTGELFF. In DNA form, the CDR3 reads TGTGCCCGCAGCTTAGGGTGGGGCCCGAACACCGGGGAGCTGTTTTTT. The full variable domain, completed using reference TRBV7-9 and TRBJ2-2, is DTGVSQNPRHKITKRGQNVTFRCDPISEHNRLYWYRQTLGQGPEFLTYFQNEAQLEKSRLLSDRFSAERPKGSFSTLEIQRTEQGDSAMYLCARSLGWGPNTGELFFGEGSRLTVL.